The rows below give T cell receptor beta chains drawn from one sample of a study of blood T cells in healthy people across ages. TCRdb re-called the 5' RACE reads through MiXCR, storing one row per CDR3 protein. Of about 580,000 distinct CDR3 sequences in the sample, around 48% were seen once. The sequenced sample was blood. These receptors came from a man older than 75 in good health. CDR3s include the opening cysteine and the closing phenylalanine or tryptophan. D genes are given only for firm matches. Expanded clones get a size class; other rows say once, few or many, or leave the size out.

J: TRBJ1-4
size: few
length: 14
V: TRBV20-1
D: -
DNA: TGCAGTGCTGGACGCAGTGCAACTAATGAAAAACTGTTTTTT
CDR3: CSAGRSATNEKLFF

J: TRBJ2-3
size: few
length: 15
V: TRBV20-1
D: TRBD2
DNA: TGCAGTGCTAGCCCCGGACTAGCGGACACAGATACGCAGTATTTT
CDR3: CSASPGLADTDTQYF

J: TRBJ1-5
size: few
length: 13
V: TRBV20-1
D: -
DNA: TGCAGTGCCTCCCTGCTGAGCAATCAGCCCCAGCATTTT
CDR3: CSASLLSNQPQHF

J: TRBJ2-5
size: -
length: 18
V: TRBV7-3
D: TRBD2
DNA: TGTGCCAGCAGCTTAACGTCCCCTAGCGGGACGTCAGGAAAGACCCAGTACTTC
CDR3: CASSLTSPSGTSGKTQYF

J: TRBJ2-1
size: few
length: 15
V: TRBV29-1
D: -
DNA: TGCAGCGTTGGGCAGGCGACGAGCTCCTACAATGAGCAGTTCTTC
CDR3: CSVGQATSSYNEQFF

J: TRBJ1-2
size: few
length: 15
V: TRBV28
D: TRBD1
DNA: TGTGCCAGCACCACAACCGGGACAGGGCCTGGAGGCTACACCTTC
CDR3: CASTTTGTGPGGYTF

J: TRBJ1-1
size: many
length: 14
V: TRBV6-5
D: -
DNA: TGTGCCAGCAGTACCCCAGGGAGGAAAATTGAAGCTTTCTTT
CDR3: CASSTPGRKIEAFF

J: TRBJ2-1
size: few
length: 15
V: TRBV6-6
D: -
DNA: TGTGCCAGCAGTTACTCCAGTCAAGTGGGGGGTGAGCAGTTCTTC
CDR3: CASSYSSQVGGEQFF

J: TRBJ2-1
size: -
length: 13
V: TRBV4-1
D: -
DNA: TGCGCCAGCAGCCAAGACGGTGTAGATGAGCAGTTCTTC
CDR3: CASSQDGVDEQFF

J: TRBJ2-3
size: -
length: 14
V: TRBV5-4
D: TRBD2
DNA: TGTGCCAGCAGCTTGACTAGCGGGGGGAGTACGCAGTATTTT
CDR3: CASSLTSGGSTQYF

J: TRBJ1-1
size: -
length: 18
V: TRBV3-1
D: -
DNA: TGTGCCAGCAGTCCTACCCTGAGACAGACAGGTCGGGCCACTGAAGCTTTCTTT
CDR3: CASSPTLRQTGRATEAFF

J: TRBJ1-6
size: few
length: 12
V: TRBV3-1
D: -
DNA: TGTGCCAGCAGTTCCCGGAATTCACCCCTCCACTTT
CDR3: CASSSRNSPLHF

J: TRBJ1-6
size: -
length: 17
V: TRBV27
D: -
DNA: TGTGCCAGCAGTTCTCGGTACTGGGCAGGGGCGAGATCACCCCTCCACTTT
CDR3: CASSSRYWAGARSPLHF

J: TRBJ2-1
size: -
length: 14
V: TRBV20-1
D: TRBD2
DNA: TGCAGTGCCAAACTAGCGGGGGACTACAATGAGCAGTTCTTC
CDR3: CSAKLAGDYNEQFF

J: TRBJ1-1
size: -
length: 13
V: TRBV7-2
D: -
DNA: TGTGCCAGCGGTGGTCAGCAGAACACTGAAGCTTTCTTT
CDR3: CASGGQQNTEAFF

J: TRBJ2-7
size: -
length: 12
V: TRBV6-1
D: -
DNA: TGTGCCAGCACCCTAGCGCGCTACGAGCAGTACTTC
CDR3: CASTLARYEQYF

J: TRBJ2-7
size: few
length: 14
V: TRBV20-1
D: TRBD2
DNA: TGCAGTGATCGACTAGCGGGTAACTCCTACGAGCAGTACTTC
CDR3: CSDRLAGNSYEQYF

J: TRBJ2-3
size: once
length: 16
V: TRBV20-1
D: TRBD2
DNA: TGCAGTGCTATCCCTCGACTAGCGGGAGGGCCAGATACGCAGTATTTT
CDR3: CSAIPRLAGGPDTQYF

J: TRBJ2-5
size: many
length: 13
V: TRBV6-6
D: -
DNA: TGTGCCAGCAGTTACTCGATGCGGGAGACCCAGTACTTC
CDR3: CASSYSMRETQYF

J: TRBJ2-7
size: -
length: 15
V: TRBV24-1
D: -
DNA: TGTGCCACCAGTGACCCGCGAAGCGCCTCCTACGAGCAGTACTTC
CDR3: CATSDPRSASYEQYF

J: TRBJ2-5
size: -
length: 18
V: TRBV20-1
D: TRBD2
DNA: TGCAGTGCTACGGACTCTGGGACTAGCGGGAGACCAGGAGAGACCCAGTACTTC
CDR3: CSATDSGTSGRPGETQYF

J: TRBJ1-2
size: -
length: 14
V: TRBV18
D: -
DNA: TGTGCCAGCGCCTTCGTTCCCTTTAACTATGGCTACACCTTC
CDR3: CASAFVPFNYGYTF

J: TRBJ2-3
size: -
length: 18
V: TRBV4-3
D: -
DNA: TGCGCCAGCAGCCTAAGCCTGATGAGCGGTTCCTACACAGATACGCAGTATTTT
CDR3: CASSLSLMSGSYTDTQYF

J: TRBJ2-5
size: many
length: 16
V: TRBV6-6
D: TRBD2
DNA: TGTGCCAGCAGTTTTACTAGGCGGGGGGCTCAAGAGACCCAGTACTTC
CDR3: CASSFTRRGAQETQYF

J: TRBJ2-7
size: -
length: 14
V: TRBV20-1
D: TRBD1
DNA: TGCAGTGCTAGCGGACAGGAGGTTAGATACGAGCAGTACTTC
CDR3: CSASGQEVRYEQYF

J: TRBJ2-1
size: few
length: 13
V: TRBV12-3/TRBV12-4
D: -
DNA: TGTGCCAGCAGCCGGAGACGGGACAATGAGCAGTTCTTC
CDR3: CASSRRRDNEQFF

J: TRBJ2-7
size: -
length: 13
V: TRBV20-1
D: TRBD2
DNA: TGCAGTGCGGCTGCGGGACTAGAGGTAGAGCAGTACTTC
CDR3: CSAAAGLEVEQYF